A single sample is the source of the 19 T cell receptor beta chains below, sequenced in a study of CD8 T cells in ankylosing spondylitis. MiXCR, applied by TCRdb to the 5' RACE reads, yields one record per CDR3 protein. This sample has about 340,000 distinct CDR3 sequences; 20% to 25% occur once, and the top ten carry around 13%. Sequencing was carried out using blood, either unsorted or a sorted T cell fraction (not recorded which). The receptors stem from a male donor with ankylosing spondylitis or in good health (not recorded which).

This chain links TRBV27 with TRBJ2-1; weak D call: TRBD2 (6 bases). Germline V lookup: CDR1 MNHEY, CDR2 SMNVEV (reference sequence). V dropped 3 bases and J dropped 0 bases, with 12 bases sitting between them. The CDR3 length is 16 residues. CDR3 protein: CASSFRGSSSYNEQFF. CDR3 DNA sequence: TGTGCCAGCAGTTTCCGGGGGTCCAGCTCCTACAATGAGCAGTTCTTC.

V gene TRBV12-3 or TRBV12-4 combines with J gene TRBJ2-3, with 8 bases fitting TRBD2. This CDR3 contains 14 residues. After removal of 7 bases from V and 2 bases from J, the junction contained 5 bases not matched to a gene. CDR3 bases: TGTGCCAGCACTGCGGGGGGTGACACAGATACGCAGTATTTT. Translated, it gives CASTAGGDTDTQYF.

This rearrangement joins TRBV29-1 to TRBJ1-2; D is unclear. The CDR3 length is 14 residues. V gave up 3 bases and J gave up 4 bases, with 15 bases separating them. The germline V gene encodes CDR1 SQVTM and CDR2 ANQGSEA. CDR3: CSVDRRQVLYGYTF. CDR3 DNA sequence: TGCAGCGTTGACCGGCGGCAGGTTCTCTATGGCTACACCTTC.

Only a few counts were recorded for this clonotype. The chain has TRBV4-2 and TRBJ2-1; possible D gene TRBD2, 5 bases. The V and J ends lost 0 bases and 2 bases respectively, with 11 bases between them. CDR3 length: 16 residues. Germline assignment: CDR1 LGHNA and CDR2 YNFKEQ. The CDR3 sequence is CASSQDGSGPYNEQFF. The CDR3 DNA is TGTGCCAGCAGCCAAGATGGAAGCGGCCCCTACAATGAGCAGTTCTTC.

This sequence joins TRBV12-3 or TRBV12-4 and TRBJ1-4; D is ambiguous. This CDR3 is built from 13 residues. V was pared by 5 bases and J by 7 bases, with 11 bases between. For the CDR3, the DNA is TGTGCCAGCAGTCCGACCGGGCCTGAAAAACTGTTTTTT. Encoded protein: CASSPTGPEKLFF.

The chain couples TRBV25-1 to TRBJ2-5; D is perhaps TRBD1 or TRBD2 (5 bases each). The CDR3 is 14 residues long. Germline CDR1 reads MGHDK; CDR2 reads SYGVNS. Between the trimmed V and J ends, which lost 4 bases and 1 base, there was a span of 10 bases. CDR3 DNA sequence: TGTGCCAGCAGTGCCAGGGACGGCCAAGAGACCCAGTACTTC. Translated, it gives CASSARDGQETQYF.

The chain uses TRBV20-1 and TRBJ2-7; a possible D gene is TRBD1 (6 bases). Trimming left V 0 bases short and J 2 bases short, with 17 bases between. There are 16 residues in the CDR3. The germline CDR1 and CDR2 sequences are DFQATT and SNEGSKA (reference sequence). The CDR3: CSARDPLAGVPYEQYF. The CDR3 DNA sequence: TGCAGTGCTAGAGATCCCCTGGCAGGGGTTCCCTACGAGCAGTACTTC.

This clonotype has just a few counts. The J gene is TRBJ2-1, the V gene TRBV29-1, with D perhaps assigned TRBD1 or TRBD2 (5 bases each). Per the germline V gene, CDR1 is SQVTM and CDR2 is ANQGSEA. The CDR3 length is 12 residues. The V end lost 8 bases, the J end lost 8 bases, and 16 bases lay between the germline ends. The CDR3 here is CSLRTLGDEQFF. The DNA for the CDR3 is TGCAGCCTCCGGACCTTGGGGGATGAGCAGTTCTTC.

This clonotype came up a few times. The J gene is TRBJ2-2, the V gene TRBV7-8; perhaps TRBD1 as D (6 bases). The CDR3 covers 15 residues. V dropped 8 bases and J dropped 4 bases, with 17 bases sitting between them. Germline assignment: CDR1 SGHVS and CDR2 FQNEAQ. CDR3 coding DNA: TGTGCCAGCGCATACCGGGACACTCTCACCGGGGAGCTGTTTTTT. It codes for CASAYRDTLTGELFF.

The chain joins TRBV11-2 to TRBJ1-2, with D possibly being TRBD1 (5 bases). There are 16 residues in the CDR3. The V and J ends lost 4 bases and 4 bases respectively, with 19 bases between them. The germline V gene has CDR1 SGHAT and CDR2 FQNNGV. DNA for the CDR3: TGTGCCAGCAGCTATTTTATTGATATGGGGGGCTATGGCTACACCTTC. Protein sequence: CASSYFIDMGGYGYTF.

This clonotype was detected only a few times. The chain carries TRBV6-1 and TRBJ2-5; 7 positions agree with TRBD1. This CDR3 has 14 amino acids. The junction had 8 bases not matched to a gene; V was cut back by 6 bases and J by 4 bases. CDR1 is MNHNS, CDR2 SASEGT, per germline. CDR3 DNA sequence: TGTGCCAGCAGCGTTACAGGGGAACGAGAGACCCAGTACTTC. It translates to CASSVTGERETQYF.

This clonotype was seen only a few times. The genes are TRBV7-6 and TRBJ2-2; possibly TRBD2 for D (6 bases). The V end lost 5 bases, the J end lost 9 bases, and 10 bases lay between the germline ends. The CDR3 is made up of 12 amino acids. Germline lookup yields CDR1 SGHVS and CDR2 FNYEAQ. The CDR3 is CASSPAGRELFF. The DNA of the CDR3 is TGTGCCAGCAGCCCCGCGGGGAGGGAGCTGTTTTTT.

The sample holds a few counts of this clonotype. V and J are TRBV5-1 and TRBJ2-7; a possible D gene is TRBD2 (5 bases). This CDR3 region has 14 residues. Germline assignment: CDR1 SGHRS and CDR2 YFSETQ. The ends were cut back, 2 bases at V and 5 bases at J, with 14 bases in the middle. The CDR3 DNA is TGCGCCAGCAGCTTTGCGGGCTCTTCCAACGAGCAGTACTTC. Its protein is CASSFAGSSNEQYF.

The V and J genes are TRBV29-1 and TRBJ2-7; 9 bases map to TRBD1. From germline, CDR1 is SQVTM and CDR2 ANQGSEA. The CDR3 runs 13 residues. V dropped 4 bases and J dropped 2; count of bases not matched to a gene: 3. The CDR3 region has the DNA TGCAGCGTTGGTTGGGACAGGGCCTACGAGCAGTACTTC. Protein: CSVGWDRAYEQYF.

V usage is TRBV12-3 or TRBV12-4 and J usage is TRBJ2-4, with a weak D call TRBD1 (6 bases). The CDR3 covers 15 residues. V was shortened by 5 bases and J by 6 bases, with 17 bases between the two germline ends. The CDR3 here is CASSHPDSRGNIQYF. The CDR3, as DNA: TGTGCCAGCAGTCACCCGGACAGCCGTGGAAACATTCAGTACTTC.

This clonotype came up a few times. This chain joins TRBV29-1 and TRBJ2-5; 7 bases map to TRBD1. V dropped 8 bases and J dropped 2; count of bases not matched to a gene: 8. Germline CDR1 reads SQVTM; CDR2 reads ANQGSEA. The CDR3 spans 13 residues. This CDR3 is CSTTDREQETQYF. The CDR3 region has the DNA TGCAGCACCACCGACAGGGAACAAGAGACCCAGTACTTC.

In its sample, this clonotype was seen a few times. The chain has TRBV29-1 and TRBJ2-7, with D perhaps being TRBD1 or TRBD2 (5 bases each). Germline CDR1 reads SQVTM; CDR2 reads ANQGSEA. The CDR3 spans 11 residues. Trimming stripped 7 bases from V and 3 bases from J, with 10 bases between. The CDR3: CSGTLGYEQYF. CDR3 nucleotides: TGCAGCGGGACACTAGGCTACGAGCAGTACTTC.

The chain couples TRBV6-6 to TRBJ1-1; D not certain. This CDR3 has 12 residues. Germline V lookup: CDR1 MNHNY, CDR2 SVGAGI (reference sequence). V dropped 2 bases and J dropped 7 bases, with 8 bases sitting between them. The CDR3 DNA follows: TGTGCCAGCAGTTACGGTGGAATTGAAGCTTTCTTT. This codes for CASSYGGIEAFF.

This clonotype has a handful of counts. The chain has TRBV12-3 or TRBV12-4 and TRBJ2-3; 12 nucleotides align to TRBD2. V gave up 3 bases and J gave up 6 bases; unmatched junction bases: 7. The CDR3 contains 16 residues. This CDR3 reads CASSLWLAGGPDTQYF. The CDR3 coding sequence is TGTGCCAGCAGTTTGTGGCTAGCGGGGGGGCCCGATACGCAGTATTTT.